This TCR beta chain was observed in a study of blood T cells in healthy people across ages. Study-wide findings and caveats: Unsorted PBMCs blocked a conclusive comparison of naive and antigen-experienced cells. Because donor CMV status was unknown, expanded clonotype changes were possibly confounded.

Primed by a sample-barcoded 5' primer and a J-beta primer mix, a second PCR proceeded for roughly 6 to 12 cycles. Each of the cDNA molecules was tagged by a template-switch adaptor with 12 random nucleotides. Every sample gave at least 2.5 million paired-end reads containing CDR3. TCRdb called the 5' RACE reads again in MiXCR, with one record for every CDR3 protein. Here the sample spans about 830,000 distinct CDR3 sequences, less than 80% being singletons. V was pared by 0 bases and J by 10 bases, with 9 bases of the junction left unmatched. Germline loops: CDR1 LNHNV, CDR2 YYDKDF (reference sequence). The CDR3 has 15 residues. A remark on this clonotype: Its antigen is still unknown.

Sequencing was carried out using blood. The gene calls are TRBV15 and TRBJ2-1, with 7 bases aligning to TRBD1. The TCR sequence derives from a man aged 30 to 39 in good health. The CDR3 reads CATSRELTTGHEQFF. The CDR3 region has the DNA TGTGCCACCAGCAGAGAATTAACGACAGGGCACGAGCAGTTCTTC.